These 27 T cell receptor beta chains were sequenced from one sample in a study of blood T cell repertoires in COVID-19. The assay was immunoSEQ multiplex PCR, and TCRdb's table has in-frame clones only and misses some. The repertoire holds a few hundred thousand clones, with 70% to 90% as singletons. The sequenced sample consisted of PBMCs or T cells enriched from blood (not recorded which). Receptors were obtained from a woman between 45 and 60 years old who had been exposed to COVID-19.

This clone has only one observation. The chain couples TRBV19 to TRBJ1-5; D unclear. Per germline, CDR1 LNHDA and CDR2 SQIVND (reference sequence). The CDR3 sequence is 17 residues long. Between the trimmed V and J ends, which lost 3 bases and 5 bases, there was a span of 20 bases. CDR3 sequence (DNA): TGTGCCAGTAGTATTTCTGGAGGGCCCGGTCTCCATCAGCCCCAGCATTTT. Translation gives CASSISGGPGLHQPQHF. The whole variable domain, filled in from reference TRBV19 and TRBJ1-5, reads DGGITQSPKYLFRKEGQNVTLSCEQNLNHDAMYWYRQDPGQGLRLIYYSQIVNDFQKGDIAEGYSVSREKKESFPLTVTSAQKNPTAFYLCASSISGGPGLHQPQHFGDGTRLSIL.

This chain links TRBV5-1 with TRBJ1-1, with TRBD1 matching over 8 bases. V was clipped by 0 bases and J by 5 bases; unmatched bases: 9. Per the germline V gene, CDR1 is SGHRS and CDR2 is YFSETQ. The CDR3 spans 16 residues. CDR3 amino acids: CASSLDGQGAWTEAFF. CDR3 sequence (DNA): TGCGCCAGCAGCTTGGATGGCCAGGGGGCTTGGACTGAAGCTTTCTTT.

This sequence joins TRBV5-1 and TRBJ2-7, with D tentatively TRBD1 (6 bases). Germline CDR1 reads SGHRS; CDR2 reads YFSETQ. The CDR3 totals 14 residues. V lost 4 bases, J lost 2 bases, and 13 bases lay in between. This chain's CDR3 is CASSENRATYEQYF. DNA of the CDR3: TGCGCCAGCAGCGAAAACAGGGCCACCTACGAGCAGTACTTC.

This clone was found once. This chain links TRBV11-1 with TRBJ2-4; D remains unclear. The V gene lost 1 base and the J gene lost 6 bases, with 7 bases spanning the gap. There are 13 residues in the CDR3. CDR1 is SGHAT and CDR2 is FQDESV in the germline V gene (reference sequence). The DNA of the CDR3 is TGTGCCAGCAGCTTAGGAGGAGCAAACATTCAGTACTTC. It is translated as CASSLGGANIQYF.

The CDR3, as DNA: TGCGCCAGCAGCCAAGATACGAGGGGCAATCAGCCCCAGCATTTT. It translates to CASSQDTRGNQPQHF. The chain uses TRBV4-3 and TRBJ1-5; D gene uncertain. Germline lookup yields CDR1 LGHNA and CDR2 YSLEER. Trimming cost V 0 bases and J 2 bases, with 8 bases left between them. The CDR3 sequence is 15 residues long.

This clone was seen only a few times. The chain combines TRBV28 with TRBJ1-6; a possible D gene is TRBD1 (6 bases). The germline V and J ends were trimmed by 7 bases and 6 bases, with 13 bases remaining between them. CDR1 and CDR2 from the germline V gene are MDHEN and SYDVKM. The CDR3 has 14 amino acids. Written as DNA, the CDR3 is TGTGCCAGCATTCAAGGGGGGGGTAATTCACCCCTCCACTTT. Translation gives CASIQGGGNSPLHF.

This chain connects TRBV29-1 to TRBJ1-1; D is ambiguous. Germline CDR1 reads SQVTM; CDR2 reads ANQGSEA. This CDR3 contains 11 residues. V was cut by 2 bases and J by 4 bases, with 5 bases left in between. The CDR3 sequence: CSVEWSTEAFF. The CDR3 DNA reads as TGCAGCGTTGAATGGAGCACTGAAGCTTTCTTT.

The chain combines TRBV12-3 or TRBV12-4 with TRBJ1-5, with 9 bases lining up with TRBD1. The CDR3 contains 13 residues. The J segment lost 6 bases and the V segment lost 5 bases, leaving 2 bases of the junction unmatched. The CDR3 DNA reads as TGTGCCAGCAGTCTGACAGGGGGTCAGCCCCAGCATTTT. It specifies CASSLTGGQPQHF.

This chain joins TRBV2 and TRBJ2-1; the match to TRBD1 covers 7 bases. V lost 5 bases, J lost 5 bases, and 12 bases stayed unmatched. The CDR3 consists of 16 residues. Germline loops: CDR1 SNHLY, CDR2 FYNNEI. CDR3 nucleotides: TGTGCCAGCAGTCCGCAGGGGGTACTCGGCGACAATGAGCAGTTCTTC. Residues: CASSPQGVLGDNEQFF.

The chain joins TRBV28 to TRBJ1-1, with 8 bases fitting TRBD1. The ends lost 3 bases at V and 12 bases at J; junction bases unmatched: 6. Germline V CDR1 and CDR2: MDHEN, SYDVKM. This CDR3 comprises 12 residues. DNA of the CDR3: TGTGCCAGCAGTTTTTCAGGGGGCAGGTCTTTCTTT. It is translated as CASSFSGGRSFF.

J is TRBJ1-1 and V is TRBV7-2; 7 nucleotides agree with TRBD1. This CDR3 region has 14 residues. CDR1 SGHTA and CDR2 FQGNSA come from the germline V gene. J lost 5 bases, V lost 1 base, and 4 bases had no gene match. In DNA form, the CDR3 reads TGTGCCAGCAGCTTAGTCCGGACAGGAACTGAAGCTTTCTTT. Its protein is CASSLVRTGTEAFF.

V is TRBV5-1 and J is TRBJ1-4, with TRBD1 as a possible D gene (5 bases). This CDR3 spans 16 amino acids. Trimming removed 3 bases from V and 0 bases from J, with 12 bases in between. Germline CDR1 and CDR2: SGHRS and YFSETQ. The CDR3 spells CASSSGLQPTNEKLFF. CDR3 in DNA: TGCGCCAGCAGCTCGGGACTCCAGCCAACTAATGAAAAACTGTTTTTT.

The chain is built from TRBV6-4 and TRBJ1-6, with 8 bases aligning to TRBD1. This CDR3 comprises 13 residues. The V gene end was trimmed by 5 bases and the J gene end by 9 bases; junction bases not matched to a gene: 3. Germline values: CDR1 MRHNA, CDR2 SNTAGT. CDR3 coding DNA: TGTGCCAGCAGTCCCGACAGGGGTTCACCCCTCCACTTT. Translated: CASSPDRGSPLHF.

The chain has TRBV20-1 and TRBJ2-3; D is perhaps TRBD1 (6 bases). The CDR3 consists of 11 residues. Trimming removed 6 bases at V and 7 bases at J, with 11 bases between. The germline V gene encodes CDR1 DFQATT and CDR2 SNEGSKA (reference sequence). CDR3 amino acids: CSAYRVNTQYF. CDR3 in DNA: TGCAGTGCCTACAGGGTCAATACGCAGTATTTT.

A remark on this clone: Other DNA sequences in this sample translate to the same CDR3. CDR3 nucleotide sequence: TGTGCCAGCAGTGACCAGGGGAACACTGAAGCTTTCTTT. It is translated as CASSDQGNTEAFF. The chain uses TRBV2 and TRBJ1-1; a weak D match, TRBD1 (5 bases). The V and J ends lost 3 bases and 1 base respectively, with 6 bases between them. This CDR3 has 13 residues. The germline V gene has CDR1 SNHLY and CDR2 FYNNEI.

The chain combines TRBV29-1 with TRBJ1-1, with a weak D call TRBD1 (6 bases). From germline, CDR1 is SQVTM and CDR2 ANQGSEA. Between the trimmed V and J ends, which lost 4 bases and 5 bases, there was a span of 14 bases. This CDR3 is built from 13 residues. This chain's CDR3 is CSVVTGLRTEAFF. CDR3 DNA sequence: TGCAGCGTTGTAACAGGGCTAAGGACTGAAGCTTTCTTT. Looking up the rest from reference TRBV29-1 and TRBJ1-1 gives the full variable domain: SAVISQKPSRDICQRGTSLTIQCQVDSQVTMMFWYRQQPGQSLTLIATANQGSEATYESGFVIDKFPISRPNLTFSTLTVSNMSPEDSSIYLCSVVTGLRTEAFFGQGTRLTVV.

The rearrangement uses TRBV18 and TRBJ2-5; tentatively, D is TRBD2 (6 bases). In germline, CDR1 is KGHSH, CDR2 LQKENI. The CDR3 runs to 15 residues. V lost 6 bases and J 2 bases, leaving 16 bases between the germline ends. The CDR3 DNA follows: TGTGCCAGCTCCCCCGCCGGGACTTTACAAGAGACCCAGTACTTC. Encoded protein: CASSPAGTLQETQYF. Looking up the rest from reference TRBV18 and TRBJ2-5 gives the full variable domain: NAGVMQNPRHLVRRRGQEARLRCSPMKGHSHVYWYRQLPEEGLKFMVYLQKENIIDESGMPKERFSAEFPKEGPSILRIQQVVRGDSAAYFCASSPAGTLQETQYFGPGTRLLVL.

This chain uses TRBV7-2 with TRBJ1-4; D gene unclear. V was shortened by 3 bases and J by 3 bases, with 11 bases between the two germline ends. Looked up from germline, CDR1 is SGHTA and CDR2 is FQGNSA. This CDR3 is built from 15 residues. The CDR3 loop reads CASSFQRQANEKLFF. The CDR3 DNA reads TGTGCCAGCAGCTTCCAGAGGCAAGCTAATGAAAAACTGTTTTTT.

CDR3 nucleotides: TGTGCCAGCACGCGCTTCCCCGACTCCGGGGAGCTGTTTTTT. Translation: CASTRFPDSGELFF. V usage is TRBV2 and J usage is TRBJ2-2; D gene unclear. Trimming took 7 bases from V and 6 from J, leaving 15 bases between them. CDR3 length: 14 residues. CDR1 is SNHLY and CDR2 is FYNNEI in the germline V gene.

A word on this clone: The germline gene is not matched at one end of the junction; a read error may be the cause. Other DNA variants within this sample encode the same CDR3. The rearrangement joins TRBV7-9 to TRBJ2-3; 10 positions match TRBD2. This CDR3 is built from 16 residues. Germline loops: CDR1 SEHNR, CDR2 FQNEAQ (reference sequence). The CDR3 DNA reads TGTGCCAGCAGCTTAGCCAGCGGGGGGGCCTCAGACACGCAGTATTTT. It encodes CASSLASGGASDTQYF.

This sequence joins TRBV7-8 and TRBJ1-5; 9 bases fit TRBD1. The ends lost 3 bases at V and 6 bases at J; junction bases unmatched: 9. Germline values: CDR1 SGHVS, CDR2 FQNEAQ. The CDR3 consists of 16 residues. The CDR3 here is CASSFRGDRDGQPQHF. CDR3 DNA sequence: TGTGCCAGCAGCTTTAGAGGGGACAGGGATGGTCAGCCCCAGCATTTT.

The table lists this clone with a few counts. In DNA form, the CDR3 reads TGTGCCAGCAGCTTAGGTCAGGGGGCTTTGTCCTACGAGCAGTACTTC. Its protein is CASSLGQGALSYEQYF. The V and J genes are TRBV7-6 and TRBJ2-7; TRBD1 aligns across 8 bases. The CDR3 has 16 amino acids. CDR1 and CDR2 from the germline V gene are SGHVS and FNYEAQ. The J segment lost 1 base and the V segment lost 1 base, leaving 6 bases of the junction unmatched.

The chain couples TRBV29-1 to TRBJ2-5; a weak D match, TRBD1 (5 bases). The CDR3 is 14 residues long. Germline V CDR1 and CDR2: SQVTM, ANQGSEA. Trimming took 7 bases from V and 4 from J, leaving 19 bases between them. The CDR3 nucleotides are TGCAGCGCTAAGATAGGGGTTTATGGAGAGACCCAGTACTTC. The encoded protein is CSAKIGVYGETQYF.

This clone appeared once. The rearrangement links TRBV7-2 to TRBJ2-2, with TRBD2 matching 9 bases. The CDR3 is 16 amino acids. After removal of 3 bases from V and 3 bases from J, the junction contained 5 bases not matched to a gene. Germline lookup yields CDR1 SGHTA and CDR2 FQGNSA. This CDR3 is CASSFLAGSDTGELFF. As DNA, the CDR3 is TGTGCCAGCAGCTTCCTAGCGGGGTCAGACACCGGGGAGCTGTTTTTT.

V gene TRBV3-1 (or the pseudogene TRBV3-2) combines with J gene TRBJ2-1; 7 bases map to TRBD2. Germline assignment: CDR1 LGHDT and CDR2 YNNKEL (reference sequence). There are 15 residues in the CDR3. V lost 4 bases, J lost 1 base, and 4 bases stayed unmatched. CDR3 sequence: CASSPRDYSYNEQFF. The CDR3 bases are TGTGCCAGCAGCCCCCGGGACTATTCCTACAATGAGCAGTTCTTC.

This clone was picked up one time. The rearrangement uses TRBV5-6 and TRBJ1-2, with TRBD1 matching 7 bases. The CDR3 loop spans 15 amino acids. Germline CDR1 is SGHDT and CDR2 is YYEEEE. The trim removed 3 bases at V and 8 bases at J, leaving 13 bases unmatched. Here the CDR3 DNA reads TGTGCCAGCAGCTGGGGTATTAAGGGGGCGGGCGGCTACACCTTC. It codes for CASSWGIKGAGGYTF.

This chain uses TRBV9 with TRBJ1-2; no clear D. This CDR3 has 13 amino acids. The germline gives CDR1 SGDLS, CDR2 YYNGEE. V lost 0 bases and J 7 bases, leaving 10 bases between the germline ends. CDR3 nucleotides: TGTGCCAGCAGCGTAGACACAGTGAGTGGCTACACCTTC. Translating it yields CASSVDTVSGYTF.